What follows is one T cell receptor beta chain and its context. It lacks a known antigen. Base quality data are lacking; no much larger clone is found one base away. These data are taken from a study of blood T cell repertoires in COVID-19 (TCRdb year 2020). The study in broad terms: Samples from collaborators originated in the United States, Italy and Spain and spanned both the acute and convalescent phases of COVID-19. The prospective study material was composed of cDNA or gDNA derived from T cells, B-cell-depleted T cells, or PBMCs. The dataset comprised deeply sampled blood TCRbeta repertoires from subjects exposed to, actively infected with, or recovered from COVID-19. A freely available public database, intended as a resource for researchers studying the immune response to SARS-CoV-2, is where the repertoires were released. Samples came from the ongoing ImmuneRACE study (first 160 participants) plus 1,254 subjects from 6 global collaborators. Nearly every sample came with metadata listing a de-identified subject ID, COVID-19 status, age in years and sex. Where HLA class I and class II types were available, the types were taken from metadata supplied by the sample provider, not from assay-based typing.

TCRbeta CDR3 regions were amplified from genomic DNA using the immunoSEQ Assay, a bias-controlled multiplex PCR. The authors' pipeline ran thus. The number of nucleated cells in each sample was estimated by amplification of reference gene primers within the assay. Sequence reads were collapsed and filtered to measure the absolute abundance of every unique TCRbeta CDR3 rearrangement. For each sample, productive Simpson clonality was calculated as the square root of Simpson's diversity index over productive rearrangements. What TCRdb holds here is the immuneACCESS table cut down to in-frame rearrangements. Part of the clones is not present; checked against another copy, under half of the missing clones reflect an unresolved V gene, and the others are unexplained. V and J calls and clone size are those listed in that table; D and trimming were worked out from the DNA. Recorded for this sample are about 270,000 clones; roughly 90% of them occurred a single time. Less than 3% of the sample lies in the top ten.

Participants in the prospective study were enrolled through a virtual design, were aged about 18 to 100 years, and lived in about two dozen United States geographic areas. In the prospective study, participants were assigned to cohorts based on the clinical history participants reported in a screening survey and a study questionnaire. ImmuneRACE Cohort 3 recovered participants were defined by two consecutive negative NP/OP PCR tests, healthcare professional clearance, or symptom resolution. In the prospective study, mobile phlebotomists collected whole blood, serum and a nasopharyngeal or oropharyngeal swab from each participant. Additional blood draws and questionnaires over a 2-month period could optionally be provided by prospective study participants. Blood samples from the prospective study were shipped frozen or at room temperature prior to DNA extraction. Trimming removed 2 bases from V and 2 bases from J; the gene matches leave 7 bases unexplained. The CDR3 spans 16 residues, from the cysteine through the phenylalanine. Only CDR3 DNA remains: 48 bases, in frame from the first base. From the germline V gene, CDR1 is SGHAT and CDR2 is FQNNGV.

Overall results and qualifications from the work: Clinical and demographic metadata were provided uncurated, with the amount varying by source and participant.

The source is a woman aged 45-59 years who had recovered from COVID-19. Sequenced material: PBMCs or T cells enriched from blood (not recorded which). The rearranged chain carries TRBV11-2 and TRBJ2-3; the central 7 bases match TRBD2. The nucleotides read TGTGCCAGCAGCTTAATTCGAAGCGGGACCACAGATACGCAGTATTTT. The encoded protein is CASSLIRSGTTDTQYF.